Listed here are 7 T cell receptor beta chains from one sample, sequenced in a study of blood T cell repertoires in COVID-19. Produced via immunoSEQ multiplex PCR; TCRdb's table is partial and in-frame only. The sample lists about 260,000 clones, about 82% seen once, with roughly 2% in the top ten. Source material: PBMCs or T cells enriched from blood (not recorded which). The receptors shown here come from a woman aged 50 to 65 who had recovered from COVID-19.

The V and J genes are TRBV5-1 and TRBJ2-7, with D perhaps matching TRBD2 (5 bases). V was trimmed by 0 bases and J by 7 bases, leaving 17 bases between them. The CDR3 is 15 residues long. Germline V gene sequence: CDR1 SGHRS, CDR2 YFSETQ. CDR3: CASSLVTSRTGEQYF. The CDR3 DNA reads as TGCGCCAGCAGCTTGGTGACCTCTCGAACGGGGGAGCAGTACTTC.

This clone was detected only once. The rearrangement links TRBV9 to TRBJ2-7; possible D gene TRBD2, 5 bases. Trimming left V 5 bases short and J 1 base short, with 13 bases between. The CDR3 is 14 amino acids. The germline V gene has CDR1 SGDLS and CDR2 YYNGEE. The DNA for the CDR3 is TGTGCCAGCAGTCCCGAGGGCGCTTCCTACGAGCAGTACTTC. Encoded protein: CASSPEGASYEQYF.

The chain uses TRBV4-3 and TRBJ2-2, with 8 nucleotides matching TRBD2. V was clipped by 4 bases and J by 4 bases; unmatched bases: 14. CDR1 is LGHNA and CDR2 is YSLEER in the germline V gene. The CDR3 has 18 amino acids. CDR3 coding DNA: TGCGCCAGCAGCCCCGCAGTCGGGGGGGCCCAGAGCACCGGGGAGCTGTTTTTT. Amino acid sequence: CASSPAVGGAQSTGELFF.

The rearrangement uses TRBV7-3 and TRBJ2-3, with D maybe TRBD2 (5 bases). Germline V gives CDR1 SGHTA, CDR2 FQGTGA. This CDR3 contains 14 residues. The V end lost 1 base, the J end lost 0 bases, and 5 bases lay between the germline ends. As DNA, the CDR3 is TGTGCCAGCAGCTTAAGCGGGAGCACAGATACGCAGTATTTT. This sequence encodes CASSLSGSTDTQYF.

The CDR3 nucleotides read TGCGCCAGCAGCCAAGGGCTAGCGCTGGTCGGGGAGCTGTTTTTT. Protein sequence: CASSQGLALVGELFF. The chain couples TRBV4-3 to TRBJ2-2, with D maybe TRBD2 (6 bases). The V gene's germline CDR1 is LGHNA and CDR2 YSLEER. V lost 1 base and J lost 7, with 13 bases in between. The CDR3 has 15 residues.

The gene calls are TRBV25-1 and TRBJ2-7; perhaps TRBD2 as D (6 bases). The CDR3 is 14 amino acids. Germline V lookup: CDR1 MGHDK, CDR2 SYGVNS. Trimming shortened V by 6 bases and J by 1 base, and 13 bases separated the two germline ends. The CDR3 DNA is TGTGCCAGCAGCCCCGGGAGATGGTCCTACGAGCAGTACTTC. This translates into CASSPGRWSYEQYF.

The chain employs TRBV6-2 or TRBV6-3 and TRBJ2-5; a possible D gene is TRBD2 (5 bases). The CDR3 is 12 residues long. V was shortened by 3 bases and J by 4 bases, with 6 bases between the two germline ends. CDR1 and CDR2 from the germline V gene are MNHEY and SVGEGT. The CDR3 loop is CASSYAGETQYF. CDR3 DNA: TGTGCCAGCAGTTATGCGGGAGAGACCCAGTACTTC.